This T cell receptor beta chain was sequenced in a study of T-cell reconstitution after alpha-beta-depleted transplantation in children. TCRbeta library preparation incorporated unique molecular identifiers. TCRdb reprocessed the PCR reads via MiXCR and lists one record per CDR3 protein. Of over 150,000 distinct CDR3 sequences in the sample, 13% to 15% were seen once. This CDR3 region has 14 residues. Trimming removed 3 bases at V and 1 base at J, with 9 bases between. Germline V gene sequence: CDR1 SEHNR, CDR2 FQNEAQ (reference sequence). Many counts were recorded for this clonotype. The material was PBMCs from the stem cell graft donor, obtained from the stem cell graft. This chain joins TRBV7-9 and TRBJ2-5, with D possibly TRBD1 on 5 matching bases. The TCR comes from a human donor who donated a stem cell graft to a child with acute lymphoblastic leukemia. CDR3 bases: TGTGCCAGCAGCTTGTCAACAGGCCAAGAGACCCAGTACTTC. Its protein product is CASSLSTGQETQYF.